This T cell receptor beta chain was sequenced for a study of cytomegalovirus exposure and HLA in healthy donors. Study summary: The same platform as the roughly 700 first-cohort repertoires was used for the 120 validation repertoires, a later analysis reported. Study findings and constraints: The authors enumerated roughly 180 TCR beta chains as linked to cytomegalovirus.

Comments on this clone: Its antigen is unidentified.

Germline V gene sequence: CDR1 SQVTM, CDR2 ANQGSEA. This CDR3 has 13 residues. Trimming pared 4 bases from V and 0 bases from J, leaving 8 bases between. Produced via immunoSEQ multiplex PCR; TCRdb's table is partial and in-frame only. The table lists about 150,000 clones, around nine tenths of them singletons. The sequence was obtained from a man aged 18 to 30 in good health and CMV-seropositive. The J gene is TRBJ2-3, the V gene TRBV29-1; D is possibly TRBD2 (7 bases). Sequencing was done on a sample of PBMCs. CDR3: CSVGGGSTDTQYF. CDR3 DNA: TGCAGCGTTGGGGGGGGCAGCACAGATACGCAGTATTTT.